The next 9 T cell receptor beta chains were all read from a single sample in a study of T cell responses to AZD1222 COVID-19 vaccine. The repertoire was sequenced with immunoSEQ multiplex PCR; TCRdb's copy has only in-frame clones and lacks some. Here the sample spans over 150,000 clones, about 85% being singletons. The input for sequencing was peripheral blood, taken on day 0 of AZD1222 vaccination. Receptors originate from an adult in good health.

The CDR3 here is CASSPGRTYEQYF. CDR3 nucleotide sequence: TGTGCCAGCAGCCCCGGACGGACCTACGAGCAGTACTTC. J is TRBJ2-7 and V is TRBV6-5; no reliable D call. V was trimmed by 6 bases and J by 2 bases, leaving 11 bases between them. Germline V CDR1 and CDR2: MNHEY, SVGAGI. The CDR3 is made up of 13 amino acids.

This chain joins TRBV4-2 and TRBJ2-5; 10 bases align to TRBD1. The CDR3 spans 15 residues. Germline values: CDR1 LGHNA, CDR2 YNFKEQ. The V and J ends lost 2 bases and 4 bases, in that order; junction bases with no gene match: 4. The CDR3 nucleotides are TGTGCCAGCAGCCAACAGACAGGGGGCGGAGAGACCCAGTACTTC. Translation gives CASSQQTGGGETQYF.

This chain joins TRBV6-1 and TRBJ1-3, with 7 bases fitting TRBD1. Germline V gene lookup returns CDR1 MNHNS and CDR2 SASEGT. The CDR3 runs 15 residues. V dropped 3 bases and J dropped 5; count of bases not matched to a gene: 7. Here the CDR3 reads CASSDTGAGRNTIYF. The CDR3 nucleotides are TGTGCCAGCAGTGACACAGGGGCCGGGAGAAACACCATATATTTT.

The chain uses TRBV4-3 and TRBJ1-3; D ambiguous. V lost 0 bases and J lost 0, with 12 bases in between. The CDR3 spans 17 residues. Looked up from germline, CDR1 is LGHNA and CDR2 is YSLEER. CDR3 DNA: TGCGCCAGCAGCCAAGATTACCCCCAGAGCTCTGGAAACACCATATATTTT. Translation: CASSQDYPQSSGNTIYF.

This clone came up once. The chain joins TRBV10-3 to TRBJ2-7; TRBD1 matches 7 bases. CDR3 length equals 13 residues. The J segment lost 2 bases and the V segment lost 6 bases, leaving 4 bases of the junction unmatched. Germline V gene sequence: CDR1 ENHRY, CDR2 SYGVKD. This chain's CDR3 is CAIRGDSPYEQYF. DNA for the CDR3: TGTGCCATCAGGGGGGACAGTCCCTACGAGCAGTACTTC.

CDR3 protein: CASSPLGGRDTEAFF. Here the CDR3 DNA reads TGTGCCAGTAGTCCCCTGGGGGGGCGGGACACTGAAGCTTTCTTT. The chain employs TRBV19 and TRBJ1-1, with D possibly matching TRBD1 (6 bases). Trimming left V 5 bases short and J 3 bases short, with 16 bases between. The CDR3 extends over 15 amino acids. The germline V gene has CDR1 LNHDA and CDR2 SQIVND (reference sequence). The entire variable domain, with the rest obtained from reference TRBV19 and TRBJ1-1, is as follows: DGGITQSPKYLFRKEGQNVTLSCEQNLNHDAMYWYRQDPGQGLRLIYYSQIVNDFQKGDIAEGYSVSREKKESFPLTVTSAQKNPTAFYLCASSPLGGRDTEAFFGQGTRLTVV.

The V and J genes are TRBV7-8 and TRBJ1-1; D is unclear. The CDR3 loop spans 13 amino acids. Germline V lookup: CDR1 SGHVS, CDR2 FQNEAQ. V was cut by 7 bases and J by 1 base, with 10 bases left in between. The CDR3, as DNA: TGTGCCAGCAATCCCGACCCGAACACTGAAGCTTTCTTT. It translates to CASNPDPNTEAFF.

The rearrangement links TRBV18 to TRBJ2-1; 7 nucleotides agree with TRBD1. The CDR3 spans 15 residues. Germline V gene sequence: CDR1 KGHSH, CDR2 LQKENI. J lost 5 bases, V lost 3 bases, and 7 bases had no gene match. The CDR3 protein is CASSPDRVVDNEQFF. CDR3 DNA sequence: TGTGCCAGCTCACCCGACAGGGTGGTTGACAATGAGCAGTTCTTC.

Only a few counts were recorded for this clone. V usage is TRBV6-5 and J usage is TRBJ2-2; D may be TRBD2 (5 bases). The V and J ends lost 2 bases and 2 bases respectively, with 6 bases between them. The CDR3 is 14 amino acids. In germline, CDR1 is MNHEY, CDR2 SVGAGI. The CDR3: CASSYGGNTGELFF. CDR3 sequence (DNA): TGTGCCAGCAGTTACGGAGGAAACACCGGGGAGCTGTTTTTT.